One and the same sample provided the 17 T cell receptor beta chains below, sequenced in a study of CD8 T cells in Susac syndrome. Reverse transcription of roughly 0.5 to 1 ug RNA was performed with random hexamers. One entry per CDR3 protein, called by TCRdb with MiXCR from the immunoSEQ multiplex PCR reads. The top ten clones hold more than 0.12% of a sample with around 160,000 distinct CDR3 sequences, more than 90% of them seen once. The sequencing input was CD4+ T cells from PBMCs. These receptors all come from a human donor in good health.

V gene TRBV20-1 combines with J gene TRBJ1-1; 9 positions agree with TRBD1. The CDR3 runs 15 residues. CDR1 and CDR2 from the germline V gene are DFQATT and SNEGSKA (reference sequence). The V and J ends lost 1 base and 5 bases, in that order; junction bases with no gene match: 8. In DNA, the CDR3 is TGCAGTGCTAGAGCTGCCGGGACAGGGCGAACTGAAGCTTTCTTT. It encodes CSARAAGTGRTEAFF.

The gene calls are TRBV30 and TRBJ2-1, with TRBD2 matching over 10 bases. The germline V gene encodes CDR1 GTSNPN and CDR2 SVGIG (reference sequence). The ends lost 8 bases at V and 4 bases at J; junction bases unmatched: 17. The CDR3 sequence is 17 residues long. CDR3 residues: CARGRGNSGGPYNEQFF. CDR3 in DNA: TGTGCCAGAGGTCGCGGTAATAGCGGGGGGCCTTACAATGAGCAGTTCTTC.

This chain links TRBV5-4 with TRBJ2-1; TRBD1 matches 9 bases. V shed 4 bases, J shed 6 bases, and the junction held 8 bases outside the gene matches. The germline V gene has CDR1 SGHNT and CDR2 YYREEE (reference sequence). The CDR3 sequence is 15 residues long. The CDR3, as DNA: TGTGCCAGCAGCCCAAGGACAGGGGAGTTCAATGAGCAGTTCTTC. This translates into CASSPRTGEFNEQFF.

The sample holds one count of this clonotype. The chain employs TRBV5-6 and TRBJ1-2; tentatively, D is TRBD1 (5 bases). Germline loops: CDR1 SGHDT, CDR2 YYEEEE. This CDR3 comprises 12 residues. V was pared by 5 bases and J by 8 bases, with 13 bases between. The CDR3 sequence is CASRETETGYTF. The CDR3 nucleotides are TGTGCCAGCAGGGAGACAGAGACCGGCTACACCTTC.

The chain recombines TRBV5-1 with TRBJ2-3; no clear D. The V and J ends lost 0 bases and 4 bases respectively, with 6 bases between them. The CDR3 covers 13 residues. CDR1 is SGHRS and CDR2 is YFSETQ in the germline V gene. The CDR3 nucleotides are TGCGCCAGCAGCTTGGGAATTTCAGATACGCAGTATTTT. Encoded protein: CASSLGISDTQYF.

This rearrangement joins TRBV2 to TRBJ2-7, with D unclear. V lost 3 bases and J lost 3, with 9 bases in between. CDR3 length: 13 amino acids. CDR1 and CDR2 (germline): SNHLY, FYNNEI. The CDR3 DNA reads as TGTGCCAGCAGTGACTTCGGGCTCTACGAGCAGTACTTC. This gives the protein CASSDFGLYEQYF.

The V and J genes are TRBV7-9 and TRBJ1-2; D not certain. CDR3 size: 14 residues. Germline CDR1 reads SEHNR; CDR2 reads FQNEAQ (reference sequence). The V and J ends lost 5 bases and 2 bases respectively, with 12 bases between them. In DNA form, the CDR3 reads TGTGCCAGCAGCCCGGCGGACGGAAACTATGGCTACACCTTC. Translating it yields CASSPADGNYGYTF.

This chain links TRBV20-1 with TRBJ2-5; 8 bases map to TRBD1. From germline, CDR1 is DFQATT and CDR2 SNEGSKA (reference sequence). V shed 6 bases and J 5 bases; nucleotides not matched to a gene: 11. There are 14 residues in the CDR3. The CDR3: CSARQGLFGETQYF. The DNA for the CDR3 is TGCAGTGCAAGACAGGGGCTGTTTGGGGAGACCCAGTACTTC.

The chain links TRBV7-3 to TRBJ1-1, with D possibly TRBD1 on 5 matching bases. Trimming shortened V by 4 bases and J by 3 bases, and 15 bases separated the two germline ends. CDR3 length: 15 amino acids. Germline V gene data show CDR1 as SGHTA and CDR2 as FQGTGA. The CDR3 DNA reads as TGTGCCAGCAGCTCGTCCCGGGACGGGGACACTGAAGCTTTCTTT. It translates to CASSSSRDGDTEAFF.

V usage is TRBV19 and J usage is TRBJ1-4; D is unclear. The V and J ends lost 8 bases and 1 base respectively, with 14 bases between them. Germline V gene sequence: CDR1 LNHDA, CDR2 SQIVND (reference sequence). The CDR3 loop spans 15 amino acids. CDR3 DNA: TGTGCCAGTCGCGGAGGAAAGATAACTAATGAAAAACTGTTTTTT. It encodes CASRGGKITNEKLFF.

The rearrangement joins TRBV29-1 to TRBJ2-3; no reliable D call. The V end lost 0 bases, the J end lost 8 bases, and 9 bases lay between the germline ends. CDR3 size: 12 residues. CDR1 is SQVTM and CDR2 is ANQGSEA in the germline V gene. Here the CDR3 DNA reads TGCAGCGTTGAAGAAGGGTCGGGTACGCAGTATTTT. Translation gives CSVEEGSGTQYF.

The chain combines TRBV9 with TRBJ2-3; 9 bases map to TRBD2. CDR3 size: 15 residues. V was pared by 4 bases and J by 3 bases, with 6 bases of the junction left unmatched. Germline lookup yields CDR1 SGDLS and CDR2 YYNGEE. CDR3 residues: CASSPRAGGTDTQYF. The CDR3 region has the DNA TGTGCCAGCAGCCCTAGAGCGGGGGGTACAGATACGCAGTATTTT.

The rearrangement joins TRBV12-3 or TRBV12-4 to TRBJ2-3; D tentatively reads TRBD1 or TRBD2 (5 bases each). Trimming took 2 bases from V and 7 from J, leaving 7 bases between them. The CDR3 has 12 residues. CDR3 residues: CASSLWGNTQYF. The CDR3 coding sequence is TGTGCCAGCAGTTTATGGGGGAATACGCAGTATTTT.

The chain has TRBV18 and TRBJ2-7; possibly TRBD1 for D (6 bases). This CDR3 region has 14 residues. Trimming shortened V by 0 bases and J by 5 bases, and 11 bases separated the two germline ends. Germline CDR1 and CDR2: KGHSH and LQKENI. CDR3: CASSPPQGSNEQYF. The CDR3 nucleotides are TGTGCCAGCTCACCACCCCAGGGGTCCAACGAGCAGTACTTC.

In this sample, this clonotype turned up once. The V gene is TRBV29-1, the J gene TRBJ1-2, with D perhaps TRBD1 (5 bases). This CDR3 is 13 amino acids long. Germline V lookup: CDR1 SQVTM, CDR2 ANQGSEA. V was shortened by 1 base and J by 6 bases, with 12 bases between the two germline ends. The CDR3 sequence is CSVEAQDTNGYTF. The CDR3 bases are TGCAGCGTTGAAGCCCAGGACACAAATGGCTACACCTTC.

The chain links TRBV7-9 to TRBJ2-1; 15 nucleotides line up with TRBD2. This CDR3 is built from 18 residues. Unmatched junction bases numbered 7, after V lost 7 bases and J lost 0 bases. Germline V gives CDR1 SEHNR, CDR2 FQNEAQ (reference sequence). The CDR3 DNA reads as TGTGCCAGCACCATGGGACTAGCGGGGGGTAGCTCCTACAATGAGCAGTTCTTC. Amino acids: CASTMGLAGGSSYNEQFF.

This chain joins TRBV12-3 or TRBV12-4 and TRBJ2-5, with D tentatively TRBD1 (6 bases). Trimming took off 5 bases at V and 6 bases at J, with 13 bases between the two ends. The CDR3 spans 13 residues. CDR3 bases: TGTGCCAGCAGTCCGCAGGGGAAAAAGACCCAGTACTTC. Its translation is CASSPQGKKTQYF.